The 12 T cell receptor beta chains below come from one sample, sequenced in a study of cytomegalovirus exposure and HLA in healthy donors. Researchers ran the PCR with 60 Vbeta and 13 Jbeta primers. Only in-frame clones appear in the TCRdb table, and some are missing; sequencing was by immunoSEQ multiplex PCR. The repertoire includes roughly 110,000 clones, roughly 80% of them detected once, and around 2.5% sits in the top ten. Material: PBMCs. These receptors came from a man aged 35-49 years in good health and CMV-seronegative.

This chain connects TRBV4-1 to TRBJ1-5; the D is unclear. Germline CDR1 is MGHRA and CDR2 is YSYEKL. The V end lost 0 bases, the J end lost 1 base, and 10 bases lay between the germline ends. CDR3 length equals 16 residues. Here the CDR3 reads CASSQEATVSNQPQHF. CDR3 nucleotide sequence: TGCGCCAGCAGCCAAGAGGCCACAGTGAGCAATCAGCCCCAGCATTTT.

This sequence joins TRBV2 and TRBJ2-2; a weak D match, TRBD1 (6 bases). V shed 3 bases and J shed 6 bases, with 11 bases lying between them. The CDR3 loop spans 14 amino acids. The germline gives CDR1 SNHLY, CDR2 FYNNEI. In DNA form, the CDR3 reads TGTGCCAGCAGTGAGAGTCGGACAGCCGGGGAGCTGTTTTTT. Protein product: CASSESRTAGELFF. Using reference TRBV2 and TRBJ2-2 for the parts outside the CDR3, the full variable domain is EPEVTQTPSHQVTQMGQEVILRCVPISNHLYFYWYRQILGQKVEFLVSFYNNEISEKSEIFDDQFSVERPDGSNFTLKIRSTKLEDSAMYFCASSESRTAGELFFGEGSRLTVL.

The rearrangement joins TRBV5-1 to TRBJ1-4, with D perhaps TRBD1 (5 bases). This CDR3 contains 15 residues. Germline-derived CDR1 and CDR2 are SGHRS and YFSETQ. The germline V and J ends were trimmed by 2 bases and 0 bases, with 8 bases remaining between them. The CDR3, as DNA: TGCGCCAGCAGCTTTACAGGCACAACTAATGAAAAACTGTTTTTT. It codes for CASSFTGTTNEKLFF.

J is TRBJ1-2 and V is TRBV19; D might be TRBD1 (6 bases). The ends were cut back, 3 bases at V and 0 bases at J, with 11 bases in the middle. Germline CDR1 reads LNHDA; CDR2 reads SQIVND (reference sequence). This CDR3 comprises 15 residues. The CDR3 sequence: CASSIRQDPNYGYTF. CDR3 nucleotide sequence: TGTGCCAGTAGTATCCGACAGGACCCTAACTATGGCTACACCTTC.

This clone was detected a few times. The gene calls are TRBV5-5 and TRBJ2-1; TRBD1 is a possible D gene (5 bases). CDR1 is SGHKS, CDR2 YYEKEE, per germline (reference sequence). This CDR3 is 15 amino acids long. Trimming removed 2 bases from V and 5 bases from J, with 14 bases in between. CDR3 DNA sequence: TGTGCCAGCAGCTTAATGGGGCAGAGAAACAATGAGCAGTTCTTC. It specifies CASSLMGQRNNEQFF. Complete variable domain (other parts from reference TRBV5-5 and TRBJ2-1): DAGVTQSPTHLIKTRGQQVTLRCSPISGHKSVSWYQQVLGQGPQFIFQYYEKEERGRGNFPDRFSARQFPNYSSELNVNALLLGDSALYLCASSLMGQRNNEQFFGPGTRLTVL.

J is TRBJ1-2 and V is TRBV6-4; the D gene is possibly TRBD1 (6 bases). The CDR3 has 13 amino acids. V shed 11 bases and J shed 5 bases, with 18 bases lying between them. Germline-derived CDR1 and CDR2 are MRHNA and SNTAGT. The CDR3 spells CAAPSGTPYGYTF. The CDR3 bases are TGTGCCGCACCCAGTGGGACACCTTATGGCTACACCTTC.

J is TRBJ2-1 and V is TRBV29-1; TRBD2 is a possible D gene (6 bases). Trimming stripped 4 bases from V and 0 bases from J, with 16 bases between. CDR3 length: 16 amino acids. CDR1 is SQVTM, CDR2 ANQGSEA, per germline. DNA for the CDR3: TGCAGCGTTGTACCCCCGGGACTCGCCTCCTACAATGAGCAGTTCTTC. Its protein product is CSVVPPGLASYNEQFF.

This chain joins TRBV27 and TRBJ1-5, with D unclear. CDR1 and CDR2 from the germline V gene are MNHEY and SMNVEV (reference sequence). V lost 5 bases to trimming and J lost 3 bases, with 14 bases between them. CDR3 size: 15 residues. CDR3 in amino acids: CASSLTLGLNQPQHF. The CDR3 coding sequence is TGTGCCAGCAGTCTAACATTGGGCCTCAATCAGCCCCAGCATTTT.

To note about this clone: The junction departs from germline at one end; a sequencing error may be responsible. This rearrangement joins TRBV7-9 to TRBJ2-1, with a tentative D call TRBD1 (5 bases). Germline V gene sequence: CDR1 SEHNR, CDR2 FQNEAQ (reference sequence). The CDR3 loop spans 14 amino acids. DNA for the CDR3: TGTTCCAGCAGCTTAGACCAGGGCGGTCATGAGCAGTTCTTC. Protein sequence: CSSSLDQGGHEQFF.

In its sample, this clone was seen a few times. The rearrangement links TRBV4-1 to TRBJ1-2; D is possibly TRBD1 (6 bases). The germline V gene has CDR1 MGHRA and CDR2 YSYEKL. The CDR3 has 17 residues. The germline V and J ends were trimmed by 2 bases and 2 bases, with 18 bases remaining between them. In DNA form, the CDR3 reads TGCGCCAGCAGCCAAACCCGATTAAACAGGGTAAACTATGGCTACACCTTC. Amino acids: CASSQTRLNRVNYGYTF.

This clone was recorded only once. This sequence joins TRBV5-4 and TRBJ1-4; 7 bases agree with TRBD1. The CDR3 contains 15 residues. Trimming at V came to 5 bases and at J to 5 bases, leaving 9 bases not matched to a gene. Germline CDR1 and CDR2: SGHNT and YYREEE (reference sequence). CDR3 loop: CASSPTGAVNEKLFF. CDR3 in DNA: TGTGCCAGCAGTCCTACAGGGGCGGTAAATGAAAAACTGTTTTTT.

The chain recombines TRBV9 with TRBJ1-2; 10 bases fit TRBD1. The CDR3 loop spans 15 amino acids. The V gene end was trimmed by 3 bases and the J gene end by 4 bases; junction bases not matched to a gene: 6. Germline CDR1 SGDLS, CDR2 YYNGEE. The CDR3: CASSAMDRGAYGYTF. CDR3 bases: TGTGCCAGCAGCGCCATGGACAGGGGGGCCTATGGCTACACCTTC.